The present entry profiles one T cell receptor beta chain with its context. Its matching antigen is unknown. Regions amplified from RNA transcripts were the TCR beta CDR3 regions. Researchers ran a first-round RT-PCR on the TCR CDR3 using the HTBI primer set. TCRdb fed the multiplex PCR reads into MiXCR, producing one record per CDR3 protein. The sample includes hundreds of thousands of distinct CDR3 sequences, 17% of them seen just once. From germline, CDR1 is GTSNPN and CDR2 SVGIG (reference sequence). There are 13 residues in the CDR3. Losses at the gene ends were 8 bases for V and 7 bases for J; bases not matched to a gene: 10. This sample stems from a study of T cells in Graves' hyperthyroidism and ophthalmopathy. Regarding the study as a whole: Blood also showed most of the thyroid clonotypes that were expanded above 0.001.

Source material: blood. The sequence came from a woman younger than 30 with Graves' ophthalmopathy. This chain links TRBV30 with TRBJ1-2; 10 bases are a match to TRBD1. CDR3 protein: CAQIRTGGRGYTF. The CDR3 bases are TGTGCCCAAATTAGGACAGGGGGTCGTGGCTACACCTTC.